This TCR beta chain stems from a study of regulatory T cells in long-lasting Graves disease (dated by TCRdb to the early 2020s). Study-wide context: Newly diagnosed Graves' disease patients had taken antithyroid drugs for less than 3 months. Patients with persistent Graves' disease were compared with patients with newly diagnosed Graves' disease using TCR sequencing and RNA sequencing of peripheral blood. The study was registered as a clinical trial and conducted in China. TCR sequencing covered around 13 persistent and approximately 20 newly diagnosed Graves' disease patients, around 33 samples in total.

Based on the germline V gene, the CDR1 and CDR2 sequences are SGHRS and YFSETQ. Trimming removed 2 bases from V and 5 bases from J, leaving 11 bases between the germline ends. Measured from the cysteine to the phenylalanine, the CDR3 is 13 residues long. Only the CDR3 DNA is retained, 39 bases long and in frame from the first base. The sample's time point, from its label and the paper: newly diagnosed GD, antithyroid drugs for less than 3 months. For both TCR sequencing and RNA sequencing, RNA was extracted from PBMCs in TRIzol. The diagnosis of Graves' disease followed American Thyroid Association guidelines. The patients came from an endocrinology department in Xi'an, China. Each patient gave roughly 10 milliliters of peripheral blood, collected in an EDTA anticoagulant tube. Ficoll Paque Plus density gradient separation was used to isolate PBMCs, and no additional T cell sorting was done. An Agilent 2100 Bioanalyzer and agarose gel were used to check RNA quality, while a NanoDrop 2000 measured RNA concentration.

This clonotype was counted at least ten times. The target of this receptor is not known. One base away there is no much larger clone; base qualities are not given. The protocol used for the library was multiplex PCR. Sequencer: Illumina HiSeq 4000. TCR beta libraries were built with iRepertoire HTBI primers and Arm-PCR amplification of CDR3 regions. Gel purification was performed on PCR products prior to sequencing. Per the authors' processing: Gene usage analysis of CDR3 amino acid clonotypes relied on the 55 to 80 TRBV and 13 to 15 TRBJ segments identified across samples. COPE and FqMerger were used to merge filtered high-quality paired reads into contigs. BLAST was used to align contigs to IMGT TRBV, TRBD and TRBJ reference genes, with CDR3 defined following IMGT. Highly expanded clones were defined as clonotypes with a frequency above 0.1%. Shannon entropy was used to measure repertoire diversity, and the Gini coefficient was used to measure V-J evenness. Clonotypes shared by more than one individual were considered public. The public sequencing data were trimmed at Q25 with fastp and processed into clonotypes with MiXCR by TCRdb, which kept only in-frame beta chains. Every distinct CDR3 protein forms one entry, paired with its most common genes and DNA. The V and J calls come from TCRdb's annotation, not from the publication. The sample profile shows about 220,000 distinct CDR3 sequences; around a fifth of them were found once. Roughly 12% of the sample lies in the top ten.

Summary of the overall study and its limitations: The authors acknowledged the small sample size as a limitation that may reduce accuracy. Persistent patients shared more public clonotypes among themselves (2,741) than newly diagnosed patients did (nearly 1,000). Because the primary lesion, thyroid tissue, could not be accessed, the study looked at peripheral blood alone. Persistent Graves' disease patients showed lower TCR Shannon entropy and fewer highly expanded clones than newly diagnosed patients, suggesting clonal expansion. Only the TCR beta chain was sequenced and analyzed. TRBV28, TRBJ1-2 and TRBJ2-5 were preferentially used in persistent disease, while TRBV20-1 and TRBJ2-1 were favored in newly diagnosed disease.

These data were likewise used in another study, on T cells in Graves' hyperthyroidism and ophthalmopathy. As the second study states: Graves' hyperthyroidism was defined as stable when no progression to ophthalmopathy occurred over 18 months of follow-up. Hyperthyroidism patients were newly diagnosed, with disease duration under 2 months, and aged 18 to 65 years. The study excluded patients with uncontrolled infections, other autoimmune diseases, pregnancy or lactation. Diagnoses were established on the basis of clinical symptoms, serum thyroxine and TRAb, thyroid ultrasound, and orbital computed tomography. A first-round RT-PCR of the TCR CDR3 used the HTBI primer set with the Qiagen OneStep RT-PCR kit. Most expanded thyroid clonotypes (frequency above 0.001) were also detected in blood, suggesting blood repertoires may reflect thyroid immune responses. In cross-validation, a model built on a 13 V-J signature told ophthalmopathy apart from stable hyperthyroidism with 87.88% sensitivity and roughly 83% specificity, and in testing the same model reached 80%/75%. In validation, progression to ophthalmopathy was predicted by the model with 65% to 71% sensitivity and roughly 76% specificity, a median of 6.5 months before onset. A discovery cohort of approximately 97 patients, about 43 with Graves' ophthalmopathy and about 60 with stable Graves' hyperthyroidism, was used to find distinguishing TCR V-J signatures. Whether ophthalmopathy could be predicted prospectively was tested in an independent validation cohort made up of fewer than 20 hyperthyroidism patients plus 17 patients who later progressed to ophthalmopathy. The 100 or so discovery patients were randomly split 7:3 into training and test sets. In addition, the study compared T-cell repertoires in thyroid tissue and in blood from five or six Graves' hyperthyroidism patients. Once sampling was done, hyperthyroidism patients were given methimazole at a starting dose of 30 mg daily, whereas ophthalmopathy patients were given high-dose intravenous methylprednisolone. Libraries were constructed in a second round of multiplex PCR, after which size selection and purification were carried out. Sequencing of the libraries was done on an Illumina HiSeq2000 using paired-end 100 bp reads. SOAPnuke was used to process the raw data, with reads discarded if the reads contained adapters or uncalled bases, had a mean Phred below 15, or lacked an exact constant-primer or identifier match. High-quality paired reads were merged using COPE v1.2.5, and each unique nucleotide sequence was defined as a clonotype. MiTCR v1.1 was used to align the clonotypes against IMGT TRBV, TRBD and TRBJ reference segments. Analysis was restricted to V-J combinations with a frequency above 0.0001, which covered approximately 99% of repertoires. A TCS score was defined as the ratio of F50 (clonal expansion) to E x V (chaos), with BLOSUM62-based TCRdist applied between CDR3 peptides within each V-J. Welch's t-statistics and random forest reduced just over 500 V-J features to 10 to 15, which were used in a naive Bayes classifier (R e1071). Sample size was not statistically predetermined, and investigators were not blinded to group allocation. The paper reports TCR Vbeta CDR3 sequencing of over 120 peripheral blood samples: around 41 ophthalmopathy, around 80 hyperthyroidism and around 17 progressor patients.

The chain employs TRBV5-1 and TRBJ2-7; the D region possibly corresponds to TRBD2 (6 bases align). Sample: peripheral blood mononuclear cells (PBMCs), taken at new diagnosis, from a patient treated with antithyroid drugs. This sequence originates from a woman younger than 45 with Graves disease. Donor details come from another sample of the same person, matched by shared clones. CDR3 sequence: CASSFGLSNEQYF. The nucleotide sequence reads TGCGCCAGCAGCTTTGGACTATCAAACGAGCAGTACTTC.